This T cell receptor (beta chain) was sequenced in a study of shared clonotypes between healthy human individuals. The CDR3 runs to 13 residues. Between the trimmed V and J ends, which lost 4 bases and 2 bases, there was a span of 3 bases. CDR1 and CDR2 from the germline V gene are MNHNY and SVGAGI (reference sequence). With regard to this clone: Antigen unknown.

Genomic DNA per cell subset filled all wells of several immunoSEQ plates. Sorted-subset replicate PCR reactions were performed with around 200 ng DNA, corresponding to roughly 27,000 T cell genomes. Measured with immunoSEQ multiplex PCR; TCRdb has only the in-frame clones, and not every one. The sample holds some 2,000,000 clones; approximately 94% are singletons and the top ten take 0.1% to 0.15%. Study results and limitations: Naive CD4 clonotypes were shared across several donors at about 5%. A reduction in generation probabilities was seen for non-shared clonotypes relative to those shared by all four donors.

The source material was naive CD4+ T cells sorted from blood. The subset here: CD45RA+ positively selected. The rearrangement links TRBV6-6 to TRBJ2-6; D is unresolved. This receptor was identified in a man younger than 30 in good health. CDR3 bases: TGTGCCAGCAGTTCGGCTGGGGCCAACGTCCTGACTTTC. The encoded protein is CASSSAGANVLTF.